This T cell receptor (beta chain) appears in the sequencing data of a study of memory CD4+ T cells and cytomegalovirus serostatus. Study-level information: Donors were healthy Belgian adults, 10 or so CMV seropositive and about two dozen seronegative.

The CDR3 has 14 residues. Germline V CDR1 and CDR2: LNHDA, SQIVND (reference sequence). The V end lost 2 bases, the J end lost 4 bases, and 11 bases lay between the germline ends. Per the study methods: Out-of-frame sequences were removed, leaving 2 million to 2.5 million distinct TCRbeta sequences. TCRdb's copy holds only in-frame clones and misses some; the assay was immunoSEQ multiplex PCR. The V and J calls and the clone size are those of that table, but D and trimming were determined from the DNA. Counted here are approximately 46,000 clones, around four fifths occurring once; the ten biggest clones make up about 0.6%. Single viable CD3+CD4+CD8-CD45RO+ cells were sorted as the memory CD4+ T cells.

V is TRBV19 and J is TRBJ1-1; possibly TRBD1 for D (6 bases). The TCR sequence derives from an adult in good health and CMV-seronegative. The sequenced sample was memory CD4+ T cells from blood. The CDR3 is CASSISRGSTEAFF. CDR3 nucleotides: TGTGCCAGTAGTATAAGCAGGGGCAGCACTGAAGCTTTCTTT.